These T cell receptor beta chains were read from a single sample in a study of T-cell reconstitution after alpha-beta-depleted transplantation in children. Each CDR3 protein gets one entry after TCRdb re-called the PCR reads with MiXCR. The sample lists about 610,000 distinct CDR3 sequences; over 9.5% were seen once. This material consisted of PBMCs from the stem cell graft donor, taken from the stem cell graft. These TCRs come from a human donor who donated a stem cell graft to a child with acute myeloid leukemia. Each CDR3 is given with its conserved first and last residue. D genes are given only for firm matches. Some rows mark clone size as missing; the rest say once, few, many or name a class of expanded clone.

TGCAGTGCCCGCCCCGAGGCTGAAGCTTTCTTT,CSARPEAEAFF,-,TRBJ1-1,few,TRBV20-1
TGCAGTGCTATAAGAGGGGGCACAGATACGCAGTATTTT,CSAIRGGTDTQYF,-,TRBJ2-3,-,TRBV20-1
TGTGCCAGCAGCTTAAGCGGGAGAGCCCACAATGAGCAGTTCTTC,CASSLSGRAHNEQFF,TRBD2,TRBJ2-1,many,TRBV7-8
TGTGCCAGCACCGAAAATCTCCCGGGACGCCTTCGGCCCCAGCATTTT,CASTENLPGRLRPQHF,-,TRBJ1-5,few,TRBV6-2/TRBV6-3
TGCGCCAGCAGCCTAGAGGGGACAGGGAATCAGCCCCAGCATTTT,CASSLEGTGNQPQHF,TRBD1,TRBJ1-5,many,TRBV7-2
TGTGCCAGCAGCTTAGGCGTGACTAGCACAGATACGCAGTATTTT,CASSLGVTSTDTQYF,-,TRBJ2-3,many,TRBV7-2
TGCAGTGCAAGGACAGCAGAGTCCTACGAGCAGTACTTC,CSARTAESYEQYF,-,TRBJ2-7,-,TRBV20-1
TGTGCCATCAGCCTCGGCGGGAGGAGCTACGAGCAGTACTTC,CAISLGGRSYEQYF,TRBD2,TRBJ2-7,few,TRBV10-3
TGTGCCAGCAGTTTAGTTTCGGGCCGGGAGCAGTACTTC,CASSLVSGREQYF,-,TRBJ2-7,-,TRBV12-3/TRBV12-4
TGTGCCAGCCAATCCGTTAGGGGCTCGGGGTTGAACACTGAAGCTTTCTTT,CASQSVRGSGLNTEAFF,-,TRBJ1-1,few,TRBV5-5
TGTGCCAGCAGCGAACTACCCGGGACAGGGGGCGAGCAGTACTTC,CASSELPGTGGEQYF,TRBD1,TRBJ2-7,-,TRBV7-9
TGTGCCAGCAGCCATTACACTAGGGAAGAGACCCAGTACTTC,CASSHYTREETQYF,-,TRBJ2-5,-,TRBV14
TGCAGCGTTGACGGACGGACCTTTGGAGAGACCCAGTACTTC,CSVDGRTFGETQYF,-,TRBJ2-5,-,TRBV29-1
TGCAGTGCTAGGGGGCTAGCGGCATTCAATGAGCAGTTCTTC,CSARGLAAFNEQFF,TRBD2,TRBJ2-1,-,TRBV20-1